Listed below are T cell receptor beta chains from one sample, sequenced in a study of identical twins. Each CDR3 protein gets one entry after TCRdb re-called the 5' RACE reads with MiXCR. Of hundreds of thousands of distinct CDR3 sequences listed, around 12% are singletons. These data also featured in a second study, about yellow fever vaccine responses in identical twins.

The sequencing sample was made of PBMCs. These receptors originate from a woman between 18 and 29 years old in good health. Each CDR3 is given with its conserved first and last residue. A D gene is named only where the DNA matches it firmly. The size of a clone is reported for some rows only, either as once, few or many, or as a class for expanded clones.

j_gene: TRBJ2-7
v_gene: TRBV4-1
d_gene: .
abundance: .
CDR3aa: CASSRDKLDEQYF
CDR3nt: TGCGCCAGCAGCCGGGACAAGTTGGACGAGCAGTACTTC

j_gene: TRBJ2-7
v_gene: TRBV9
d_gene: .
abundance: few
CDR3aa: CASSVVGGGLNEQYF
CDR3nt: TGTGCCAGCAGCGTAGTCGGAGGGGGCTTGAATGAGCAGTACTTC

j_gene: TRBJ2-1
v_gene: TRBV2
d_gene: TRBD2
abundance: few
CDR3aa: CASSQRGTSSYNEQFF
CDR3nt: TGTGCCAGCAGCCAGCGGGGTACCAGCTCCTACAATGAGCAGTTCTTC

j_gene: TRBJ1-1
v_gene: TRBV6-5
d_gene: .
abundance: .
CDR3aa: CASSYDGRKITEAFF
CDR3nt: TGTGCCAGCAGTTACGATGGCAGGAAGATCACTGAAGCTTTCTTT

j_gene: TRBJ2-5
v_gene: TRBV5-1
d_gene: TRBD1
abundance: .
CDR3aa: CASGTGFSFGQETQYF
CDR3nt: TGCGCCAGCGGGACAGGGTTTTCTTTTGGACAAGAGACCCAGTACTTC

j_gene: TRBJ2-3
v_gene: TRBV18
d_gene: TRBD1
abundance: few
CDR3aa: CASSPPPGQDTDTQYF
CDR3nt: TGTGCCAGCTCACCACCCCCAGGACAGGACACAGATACGCAGTATTTT

j_gene: TRBJ1-1
v_gene: TRBV29-1
d_gene: .
abundance: many
CDR3aa: CSVVGIGVNTEAFF
CDR3nt: TGCAGCGTTGTGGGGATCGGAGTGAACACTGAAGCTTTCTTT

j_gene: TRBJ2-5
v_gene: TRBV28
d_gene: TRBD2
abundance: many
CDR3aa: CASSYGLAGNQETQYF
CDR3nt: TGTGCCAGCAGCTACGGACTAGCGGGGAACCAAGAGACCCAGTACTTC

j_gene: TRBJ2-3
v_gene: TRBV20-1
d_gene: .
abundance: few
CDR3aa: CSARVPAPQDSWTDTQYF
CDR3nt: TGCAGTGCTAGGGTCCCCGCCCCGCAGGACTCCTGGACAGATACGCAGTATTTT

j_gene: TRBJ1-6
v_gene: TRBV2
d_gene: .
abundance: few
CDR3aa: CASSELMGDWDSPLHF
CDR3nt: TGTGCCAGCAGTGAATTAATGGGAGATTGGGATTCACCCCTCCACTTT

j_gene: TRBJ2-3
v_gene: TRBV7-6
d_gene: .
abundance: .
CDR3aa: CASSRTQRASTDTQYF
CDR3nt: TGTGCCAGCAGCCGTACACAGCGGGCAAGCACAGATACGCAGTATTTT

j_gene: TRBJ2-5
v_gene: TRBV2
d_gene: .
abundance: many
CDR3aa: CASSEGQLAPGWETQYF
CDR3nt: TGTGCCAGCAGTGAAGGCCAGCTGGCCCCCGGGTGGGAGACCCAGTACTTC

j_gene: TRBJ2-7
v_gene: TRBV12-3/TRBV12-4
d_gene: .
abundance: .
CDR3aa: CASSIRAYEQYF
CDR3nt: TGTGCCAGCAGTATTCGGGCCTACGAGCAGTACTTC

j_gene: TRBJ2-7
v_gene: TRBV20-1
d_gene: TRBD2
abundance: once
CDR3aa: CSANSETSASYEQYF
CDR3nt: TGCAGTGCTAACTCCGAGACTAGCGCCTCCTACGAGCAGTACTTC

j_gene: TRBJ2-3
v_gene: TRBV20-1
d_gene: .
abundance: .
CDR3aa: CSPSRGGGTDTQYF
CDR3nt: TGCAGTCCCAGTAGGGGGGGTGGCACAGATACGCAGTATTTT

j_gene: TRBJ2-7
v_gene: TRBV29-1
d_gene: .
abundance: many
CDR3aa: CSVPKPGVAYEQYF
CDR3nt: TGCAGCGTCCCTAAACCAGGCGTGGCCTACGAGCAGTACTTC